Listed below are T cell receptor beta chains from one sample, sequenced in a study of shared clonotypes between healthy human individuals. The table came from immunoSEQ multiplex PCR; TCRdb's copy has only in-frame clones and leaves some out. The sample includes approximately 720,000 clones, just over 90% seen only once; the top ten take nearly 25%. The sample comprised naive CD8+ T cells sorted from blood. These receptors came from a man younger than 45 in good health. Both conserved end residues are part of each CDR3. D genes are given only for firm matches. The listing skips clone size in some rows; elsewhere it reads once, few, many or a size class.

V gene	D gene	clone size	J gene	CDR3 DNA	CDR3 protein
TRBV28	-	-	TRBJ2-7	TGTGCCAGCAGTTTGACAACCTACGAGCAGTACTTC	CASSLTTYEQYF
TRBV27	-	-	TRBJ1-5	TGTGCCAGCAGTACGCTTTTAGGGGATGGAAATCAGCCCCAGCATTTT	CASSTLLGDGNQPQHF
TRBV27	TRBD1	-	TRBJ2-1	TGTGCCAGCAGTCCGCGCGGACAGGTGTGGTTCTTC	CASSPRGQVWFF
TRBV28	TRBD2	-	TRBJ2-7	TGTGCCAGCAGTTTTGTGGCGGGAGACCCATACGAGCAGTACTTC	CASSFVAGDPYEQYF
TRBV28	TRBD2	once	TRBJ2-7	TGTGCCAGCAGTTGGACTAGCGGGGCACCCTACGAGCAGTACTTC	CASSWTSGAPYEQYF
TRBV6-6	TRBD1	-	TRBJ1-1	TGTGCCAGCAGCCTCATGAGGGGGCCAACTGAAGCTTTCTTT	CASSLMRGPTEAFF
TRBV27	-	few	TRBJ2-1	TGTGCCAGCAGTTTCTGGCAGGTTAGCTCCTACAATGAGCAGTTCTTC	CASSFWQVSSYNEQFF
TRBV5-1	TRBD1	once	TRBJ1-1	TGCGCCAGCAGCTTGGCCCCGGGACAGGGGATCGAAACTGAAGCTTTCTTT	CASSLAPGQGIETEAFF
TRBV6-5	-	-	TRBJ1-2	TGTGCCAGCAGTTACTCCAGGGCGTCTAACTATGGCTACACCTTC	CASSYSRASNYGYTF
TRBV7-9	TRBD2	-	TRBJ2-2	TGTGCCAGCAGCCCCCGTAGCGGGAGTGTCACCGGGGAGCTGTTTTTT	CASSPRSGSVTGELFF
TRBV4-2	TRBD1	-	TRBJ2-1	TGTGCCAGCAGCCCAAGTACCGGGACAGGGGCCCTACTGGGGCAGTTCTTC	CASSPSTGTGALLGQFF
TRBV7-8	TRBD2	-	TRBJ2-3	TGTGCCAGCCCATACGGGAGGGGACTAGCGGAAAGCACAGATACGCAGTATTTT	CASPYGRGLAESTDTQYF
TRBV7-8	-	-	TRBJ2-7	TGTGCCAGCAGCCCCGCAAAACCCATAGGCTACGAGCAGTACTTC	CASSPAKPIGYEQYF
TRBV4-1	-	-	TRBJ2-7	TGCGCCAGCAGCCAAGTTGTGACCTACGAGCAGTACTTC	CASSQVVTYEQYF
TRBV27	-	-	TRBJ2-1	TGTGCCAGCAGTCCGATCGGTCTTGAGCAGTTCTTC	CASSPIGLEQFF
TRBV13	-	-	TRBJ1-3	TGTGCCAGCAGCCCACCAGAAGAGAGGAGCTCTGGAAACACCATATATTTT	CASSPPEERSSGNTIYF
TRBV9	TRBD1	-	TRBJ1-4	TGTGCCAGCAGCGCGGGGACAGGGGGCAGGGCTAATGAAAAACTGTTTTTT	CASSAGTGGRANEKLFF
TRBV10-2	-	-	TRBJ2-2	TGCGCCAGCACCGATCTGACAGCGAACACCGGGGAGCTGTTTTTT	CASTDLTANTGELFF
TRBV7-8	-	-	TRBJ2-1	TGTGCCAGCAGCTCCCATGGGGGGTGGAACCAACCGGGTGAGCAGTTCTTC	CASSSHGGWNQPGEQFF
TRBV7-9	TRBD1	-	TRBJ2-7	TGTGCCAGCAGCGCAACGGGACAGGGGAACTACGAGCAGTACTTC	CASSATGQGNYEQYF
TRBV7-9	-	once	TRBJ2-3	TGTGCCAGCAGCGCAAGGGCGGAACTGTCTAGCACAGATACGCAGTATTTT	CASSARAELSSTDTQYF
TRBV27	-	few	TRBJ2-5	TGTGCCAGCAGTTTATTAGACCCTCCGGAGACCCAGTACTTC	CASSLLDPPETQYF
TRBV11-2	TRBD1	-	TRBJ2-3	TGTGCCAGCAGCTTCCGGGACAGGGAAGCAGATACGCAGTATTTT	CASSFRDREADTQYF
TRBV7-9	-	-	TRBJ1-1	TGTGCCAGCAGCTTAGCTCCCATGAACACTGAAGCTTTCTTT	CASSLAPMNTEAFF
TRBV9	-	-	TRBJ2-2	TGTGCCAGCAGCGTCGGGGGAAACGGGGAGCTGTTTTTT	CASSVGGNGELFF
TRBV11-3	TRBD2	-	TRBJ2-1	TGTGCCAGCAGCTTAGATAAAGCGGGAGCCTACAATGAGCAGTTCTTC	CASSLDKAGAYNEQFF
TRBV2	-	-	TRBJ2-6	TGTGCCAGACAATTGGACTCTGGGGCCAACGTCCTGACTTTC	CARQLDSGANVLTF
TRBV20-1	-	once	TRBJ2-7	TGCAGTGCTCCAAGGGGGAACGAGCAGTACTTC	CSAPRGNEQYF
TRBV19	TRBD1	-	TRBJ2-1	TGTGCCAGTAGCGTGGCAGGGGGTAGGGCCTACAATGAGCAGTTCTTC	CASSVAGGRAYNEQFF
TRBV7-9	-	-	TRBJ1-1	TGTGCCAGCAGCTTATGGGGTAAAAACACTGAAGCTTTCTTT	CASSLWGKNTEAFF
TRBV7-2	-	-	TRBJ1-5	TGTGCCAGCAGCTTAGGTCCGGATCTGGGCAATCAGCCCCAGCATTTT	CASSLGPDLGNQPQHF
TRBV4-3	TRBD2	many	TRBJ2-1	TGCGCCAGCAGCCAAGGAGCGGGGGGGCTTAGCAATGAGCAGTTCTTC	CASSQGAGGLSNEQFF
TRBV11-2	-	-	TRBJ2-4	TGTGCCAGCAGCTTAGGACGGACACCGGAAAACATTCAGTACTTC	CASSLGRTPENIQYF
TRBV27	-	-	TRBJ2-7	TGTGCCAGCAGTTTTCTGGGGGGCGGCTACGAGCAGTACTTC	CASSFLGGGYEQYF
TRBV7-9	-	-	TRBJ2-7	TGTGCCAGCAGCGAGACAGCATACGAGCAGTACTTC	CASSETAYEQYF
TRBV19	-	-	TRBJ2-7	TGTGCCAGTAGTGCGGGTGGCTACGAGCAGTACTTC	CASSAGGYEQYF
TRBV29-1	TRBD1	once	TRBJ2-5	TGCAGCGCTGTGGGGACAGGCGCCCCAAAAGAGACCCAGTACTTC	CSAVGTGAPKETQYF
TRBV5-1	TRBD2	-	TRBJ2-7	TGCGCCAGCAGTAGCGGGGCCTACGAGCAGTACTTC	CASSSGAYEQYF
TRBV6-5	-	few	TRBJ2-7	TGTGCCAGCAGAGCACTGGGCGACTACGAGCAGTACTTC	CASRALGDYEQYF
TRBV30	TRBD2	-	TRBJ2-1	TGTGCCTGGAGTGTAGGCCTAGCGGGAGCTTCTGAGCAGTTCTTC	CAWSVGLAGASEQFF
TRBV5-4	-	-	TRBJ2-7	TGTGCCAGCAGCTTTGAGGGGTCCCACGAGCAGTACTTC	CASSFEGSHEQYF
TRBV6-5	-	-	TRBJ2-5	TGTGCCAGCAGCCCCTCAGGGGGGGAGACCCAGTACTTC	CASSPSGGETQYF
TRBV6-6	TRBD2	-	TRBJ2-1	TGTGCCAGCAGTTTTCCAGCGGGAGGGCCATACAATGAGCAGTTCTTC	CASSFPAGGPYNEQFF
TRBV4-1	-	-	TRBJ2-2	TGCGCCAGCAGCCAAGAGGTAGCGGCCACCGGGGAGCTGTTTTTT	CASSQEVAATGELFF
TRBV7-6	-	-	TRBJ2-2	TGTGCCAGCAGCTTGGGCACCGGGGAGCTGTTTTTT	CASSLGTGELFF
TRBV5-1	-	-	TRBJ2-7	TGCGCCAGCAGCGCCTTCTACGGCGCCTACGAGCAGTACTTC	CASSAFYGAYEQYF
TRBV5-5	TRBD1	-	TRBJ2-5	TGTGCCAGCAGCTTGCCTTGGGCAGGGGGTGAGACCCAGTACTTC	CASSLPWAGGETQYF
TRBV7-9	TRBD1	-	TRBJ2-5	TGTGCCAGCAGCTTAGTTAGGACAGGTGACCAAGAGACCCAGTACTTC	CASSLVRTGDQETQYF
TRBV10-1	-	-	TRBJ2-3	TGCGCCAGCAGTGAGGAAACGGGGGTAAGGGATACGCAGTATTTT	CASSEETGVRDTQYF
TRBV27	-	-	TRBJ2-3	TGTGCCAGCAGCAAAGCGGAAACTAGCACAGATACGCAGTATTTT	CASSKAETSTDTQYF